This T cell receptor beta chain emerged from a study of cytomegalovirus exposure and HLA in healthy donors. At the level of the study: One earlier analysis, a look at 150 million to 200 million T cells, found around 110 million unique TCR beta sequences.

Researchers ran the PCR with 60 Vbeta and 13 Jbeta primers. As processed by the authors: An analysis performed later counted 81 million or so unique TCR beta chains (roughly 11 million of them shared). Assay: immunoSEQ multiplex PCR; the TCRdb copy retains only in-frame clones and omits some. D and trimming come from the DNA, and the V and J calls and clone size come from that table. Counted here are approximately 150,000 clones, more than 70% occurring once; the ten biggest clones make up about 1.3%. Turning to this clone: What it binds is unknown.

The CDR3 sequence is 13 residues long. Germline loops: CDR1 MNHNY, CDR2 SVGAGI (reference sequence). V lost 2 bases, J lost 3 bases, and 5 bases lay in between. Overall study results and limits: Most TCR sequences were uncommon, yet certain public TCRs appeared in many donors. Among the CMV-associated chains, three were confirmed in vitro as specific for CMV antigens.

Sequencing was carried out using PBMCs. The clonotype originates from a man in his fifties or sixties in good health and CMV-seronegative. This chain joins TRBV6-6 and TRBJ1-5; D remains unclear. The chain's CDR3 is CASSYGINQPQHF. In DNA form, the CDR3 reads TGTGCCAGCAGTTACGGCATCAATCAGCCCCAGCATTTT.